One and the same sample provided the 23 T cell receptor beta chains below, sequenced in a study of T cells in Graves' hyperthyroidism and ophthalmopathy. Amplification of TCR beta CDR3 regions used RNA as the template. The HTBI primer set served for first-round RT-PCR of the TCR CDR3. MiXCR, run by TCRdb on the multiplex PCR reads, gives a single entry per CDR3 protein. The sample has 45,000 or so distinct CDR3 sequences; roughly 50% are singletons. Sequenced: peripheral blood or thyroid tissue (not recorded which). Receptors originate from a woman between 45 and 60 years old with Graves' hyperthyroidism.

J is TRBJ2-7 and V is TRBV7-9; 8 nucleotides match TRBD1. Germline lookup yields CDR1 SEHNR and CDR2 FQNEAQ (reference sequence). V was pared by 7 bases and J by 2 bases, with 4 bases of the junction left unmatched. This CDR3 spans 13 amino acids. In nucleotides, the CDR3 is TGTGCCAGCACACCGACAGGGGCCTACGAGCAGTACTTC. Translation: CASTPTGAYEQYF.

This clonotype was recorded at least ten times. The chain has TRBV7-2 and TRBJ2-3, with a weak D call TRBD2 (6 bases). This CDR3 spans 19 amino acids. The V end was cut by 3 bases, the J end by 1 base, with 23 bases between. Germline CDR1 is SGHTA and CDR2 is FQGNSA. The CDR3 loop is CASSFASAGRGSGTDTQYF. CDR3 nucleotide sequence: TGTGCCAGCAGCTTCGCCTCCGCGGGAAGGGGTAGTGGCACAGATACGCAGTATTTT.

This clonotype was observed a handful of times. This chain uses TRBV7-2 with TRBJ2-7, with TRBD2 identical over 10 bases. Per germline, CDR1 SGHTA and CDR2 FQGNSA. The CDR3 extends over 15 amino acids. V was clipped by 1 base and J by 4 bases; unmatched bases: 4. CDR3 loop: CASSLGLAGVYEQYF. DNA of the CDR3: TGTGCCAGCAGCTTAGGGCTAGCGGGAGTATACGAGCAGTACTTC.

In its sample, this clonotype ranks as medium-sized. V usage is TRBV7-8 and J usage is TRBJ2-5; 8 bases line up with TRBD2. Germline V gene lookup returns CDR1 SGHVS and CDR2 FQNEAQ. V lost 5 bases to trimming and J lost 2 bases; unmatched junction nucleotides: 7. This CDR3 region has 15 residues. CDR3 protein: CASSEQRLAQETQYF. CDR3 bases: TGTGCCAGCAGCGAACAGCGACTAGCGCAAGAGACCCAGTACTTC.

The rearrangement uses TRBV15 and TRBJ2-3; tentatively, D is TRBD1 (6 bases). V was cut by 5 bases and J by 5 bases, with 11 bases left in between. This CDR3 spans 13 amino acids. Germline V gene sequence: CDR1 LNHNV, CDR2 YYDKDF (reference sequence). The chain's CDR3 is CATSQQGGDTQYF. The CDR3 DNA sequence: TGTGCCACCAGCCAACAGGGTGGAGATACGCAGTATTTT.

By share, this clonotype counts as medium-sized (0.01 to 0.1%). This chain joins TRBV20-1 and TRBJ1-1; maybe TRBD1 (5 bases). CDR3 length: 11 amino acids. V lost 6 bases to trimming and J lost 7 bases, with 12 bases between them. Germline lookup yields CDR1 DFQATT and CDR2 SNEGSKA (reference sequence). CDR3 sequence reads: CSAPGRREAFF. The DNA for the CDR3 is TGCAGTGCACCGGGACGCCGTGAAGCTTTCTTT.

This clonotype was seen once. One junction end does not reproduce the germline sequence, and a read error may be involved. The V and J genes are TRBV20-1 and TRBJ1-5, with D maybe TRBD1 (5 bases). The germline V gene has CDR1 DFQATT and CDR2 SNEGSKA (reference sequence). This CDR3 contains 15 residues. As DNA, the CDR3 is TGCGGTGCTAGAGATGGGGGTAGGGTCAATCAGCTCCAGCATTTT. Amino acid sequence: CGARDGGRVNQLQHF.

At least ten counts were recorded for this clonotype. The chain links TRBV5-8 to TRBJ2-7, with D hard to call. Germline V lookup: CDR1 SGHTS, CDR2 YDEGEE. V was cut by 4 bases and J by 6 bases, with 17 bases left in between. The CDR3 sequence is 14 residues long. CDR3 bases: TGTGCCAGCAGCCATACAGACACAACCGGCGAGCAGTACTTC. It is translated as CASSHTDTTGEQYF.

The chain combines TRBV29-1 with TRBJ1-2; 10 positions agree with TRBD1. There are 14 residues in the CDR3. Per the germline V gene, CDR1 is SQVTM and CDR2 is ANQGSEA. CDR3 nucleotides: TGCAACGTCGAAATAGGGACAGGGGCGTTCGGCTACACCTTC. This codes for CNVEIGTGAFGYTF.

This clonotype was seen a handful of times. The chain employs TRBV3-1 and TRBJ2-2; D is perhaps TRBD1 (6 bases). The germline V gene encodes CDR1 LGHDT and CDR2 YNNKEL (reference sequence). Trimming took 1 base from V and 4 from J, leaving 10 bases between them. The CDR3 is made up of 15 amino acids. The DNA of the CDR3 is TGTGCCAGCAGCCAAGGCAGGGGTGGCACCGGGGAGCTGTTTTTT. Its protein is CASSQGRGGTGELFF.

This clonotype has more than one count but fewer than ten. The chain employs TRBV5-4 and TRBJ2-7; perhaps D is TRBD1 or TRBD2 (6 bases each). The ends were cut back, 3 bases at V and 3 bases at J, with 16 bases in the middle. CDR3 length: 15 amino acids. Germline V gene data show CDR1 as SGHNT and CDR2 as YYREEE (reference sequence). The chain's CDR3 is CASSYEAGEVYEQYF. In DNA, the CDR3 is TGTGCCAGCAGCTACGAAGCAGGGGAGGTCTACGAGCAGTACTTC.

This clonotype appeared a few times. A read error is possible here, since a much larger clone lies one base away. The rearrangement joins TRBV24-1 to TRBJ1-1, with no clear D. The CDR3 length is 13 residues. Germline CDR1 and CDR2: KGHDR and SFDVKD. The CDR3 is CASSFQRITEAFF. The CDR3, as DNA: TGTGCCAGCAGTTTCCAACGGATCACTGAAGCTTTCTTT.

This clonotype was recorded many times. The chain employs TRBV3-1 and TRBJ2-7, with D possibly TRBD2 on 5 matching bases. The germline V gene encodes CDR1 LGHDT and CDR2 YNNKEL (reference sequence). V gave up 5 bases and J gave up 6 bases, with 23 bases separating them. The CDR3 is 16 amino acids. The CDR3 DNA is TGTGCCAGCAGCTCCGAGGGAAGGGTATTATCGTCCGAGCAGTACTTC. This gives the protein CASSSEGRVLSSEQYF.

This clonotype showed up just once. A much larger clone differs from this one at a single base, so this may be a read error. The chain uses TRBV30 and TRBJ1-6; D is undetermined. The CDR3 consists of 12 residues. Looked up from germline, CDR1 is GTSNPN and CDR2 is SVGIG (reference sequence). For the CDR3, the DNA is TGTGCCTGGAGTGTTAAGTCTTCACCCCTCCGCTTT. Its translation: CAWSVKSSPLRF.

V is TRBV10-2 and J is TRBJ2-7; D tentatively reads TRBD1 or TRBD2 (5 bases each). The ends were cut back, 10 bases at V and 7 bases at J, with 20 bases in the middle. This CDR3 is 13 amino acids long. CDR1 is WSHSY and CDR2 is SAAADI in the germline V gene. CDR3 loop: CATQRDRANEQYF. The CDR3 nucleotides read TGCGCCACTCAACGGGACCGGGCCAATGAGCAGTACTTC.

V usage is TRBV30 and J usage is TRBJ1-2, with 8 bases lining up with TRBD1. Trimming at V came to 1 base and at J to 0 bases, leaving 4 bases not matched to a gene. Germline V gives CDR1 GTSNPN, CDR2 SVGIG (reference sequence). The CDR3 length is 15 residues. Here the CDR3 reads CAWSGTGKSNYGYTF. The CDR3, as DNA: TGTGCCTGGAGTGGGACAGGGAAGTCTAACTATGGCTACACCTTC.

This clonotype was seen repeatedly, ten times or more. This chain links TRBV7-2 with TRBJ2-7; possibly TRBD1 for D (6 bases). Trimming removed 1 base at V and 3 bases at J, with 10 bases between. Germline CDR1 and CDR2: SGHTA and FQGNSA. This CDR3 has 14 residues. CDR3 loop: CASSLGGGLYEQYF. In nucleotides, the CDR3 is TGTGCCAGCAGCTTAGGAGGGGGTCTCTACGAGCAGTACTTC.

A remark on this clonotype: The junction departs from the called germline gene at one end, perhaps through a read error. The genes are TRBV5-6 and TRBJ2-5; TRBD1 aligns across 8 bases. The CDR3 contains 19 residues. Germline CDR1 reads SGHDT; CDR2 reads YYEEEE. In nucleotides, the CDR3 is TGTGCCAGCAGCTCCTTCGCAAAAGGACAGGGTGAGTGGCAAGGGACCCAGTACTTC. Amino acids: CASSSFAKGQGEWQGTQYF.

In regard to this clonotype: One junction end does not reproduce the germline sequence, and a read error may be involved. The V call is TRBV5-1, the J call TRBJ1-6; D unclear. This CDR3 has 13 residues. Germline V gene lookup returns CDR1 SGHRS and CDR2 YFSETQ. The CDR3 DNA reads as TGCGCCAGCGGCTTCTCGGGTGGTTCACCCCTCCACTTT. Its protein product is CASGFSGGSPLHF.

About this clonotype itself: It is unclear where the CDR3 begins or ends on the DNA, so no DNA is shown, and the CDR3 is as TCRdb lists it. The chain joins TRBV7-9 to TRBJ2-5. CDR1 is SEHNR, CDR2 FQNEAQ, per germline (reference sequence). Inclusive of both ends, the CDR3 amounts to 19 amino acids. The CDR3 loop reads CASSFYICSAKDLGETQYF.

This clonotype was counted at least ten times. V is TRBV7-9 and J is TRBJ2-3, with D unclear. Trimming pared 0 bases from V and 5 bases from J, leaving 3 bases between. The CDR3 runs 12 residues. Germline V gene data show CDR1 as SEHNR and CDR2 as FQNEAQ (reference sequence). In DNA form, the CDR3 reads TGTGCCAGCAGCTTAGCTGTAGATACGCAGTATTTT. This sequence encodes CASSLAVDTQYF.

This clonotype has ten or more counts. The chain uses TRBV20-1 and TRBJ1-2; TRBD1 matches at 9 bases. The V gene's germline CDR1 is DFQATT and CDR2 SNEGSKA (reference sequence). The V segment lost 2 bases and the J segment 4 bases; nucleotides outside the gene matches: 5. This CDR3 spans 14 amino acids. This CDR3 reads CSARRDRVFYGYTF. CDR3 DNA sequence: TGCAGTGCTAGAAGGGACAGGGTGTTCTATGGCTACACCTTC.

The chain is built from TRBV2 and TRBJ1-1; D is uncertain. The germline gives CDR1 SNHLY, CDR2 FYNNEI. This CDR3 has 13 residues. V lost 4 bases to trimming and J lost 0 bases, with 6 bases between them. In nucleotides, the CDR3 is TGTGCCAGCAGTGGACGGATGAACACTGAAGCTTTCTTT. Residues: CASSGRMNTEAFF.